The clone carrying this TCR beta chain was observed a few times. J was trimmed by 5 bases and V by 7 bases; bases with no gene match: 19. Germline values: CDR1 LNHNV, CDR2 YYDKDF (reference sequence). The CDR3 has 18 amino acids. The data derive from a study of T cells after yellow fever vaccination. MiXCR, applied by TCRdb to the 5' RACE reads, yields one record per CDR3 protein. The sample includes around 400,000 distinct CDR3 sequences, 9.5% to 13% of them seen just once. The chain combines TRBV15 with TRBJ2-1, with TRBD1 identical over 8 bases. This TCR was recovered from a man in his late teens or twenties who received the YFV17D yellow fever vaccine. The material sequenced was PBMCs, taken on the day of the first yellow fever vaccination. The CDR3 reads CATNPTGDRVVGNNEQFF. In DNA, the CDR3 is TGTGCCACCAACCCGACAGGGGATCGCGTAGTTGGAAACAATGAGCAGTTCTTC.